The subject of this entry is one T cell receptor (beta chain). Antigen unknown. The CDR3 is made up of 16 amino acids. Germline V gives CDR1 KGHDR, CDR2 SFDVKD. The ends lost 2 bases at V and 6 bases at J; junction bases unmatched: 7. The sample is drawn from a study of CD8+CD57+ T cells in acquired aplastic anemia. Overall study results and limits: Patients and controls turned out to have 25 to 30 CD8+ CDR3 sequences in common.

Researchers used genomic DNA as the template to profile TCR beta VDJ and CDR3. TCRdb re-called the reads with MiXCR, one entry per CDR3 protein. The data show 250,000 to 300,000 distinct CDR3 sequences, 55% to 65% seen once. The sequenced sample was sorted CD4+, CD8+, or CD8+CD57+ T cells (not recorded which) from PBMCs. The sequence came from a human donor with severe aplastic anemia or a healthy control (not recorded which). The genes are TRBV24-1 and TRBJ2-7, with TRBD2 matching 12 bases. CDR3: CATSDSRLAGVAEQYF. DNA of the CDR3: TGTGCCACCAGTGATTCGAGACTAGCGGGAGTGGCCGAGCAGTACTTC.